This T cell receptor (beta chain) was retrieved from a study of blood T cells in healthy people across ages. A second PCR of 7 to 11 cycles used a sample-barcoded 5' primer and a J-beta primer mix. TCRdb called the 5' RACE reads again in MiXCR, with one record for every CDR3 protein. The repertoire holds hundreds of thousands of distinct CDR3 sequences, with roughly 25% as singletons. The germline gives CDR1 MGHRA, CDR2 YSYEKL. CDR3 length: 19 amino acids. As to this clonotype: A junction end diverges from the germline sequence, so it may reflect a read error.

The sample was also reused in another study, on T cells of mothers and their children.

This clonotype originated in a boy aged 5-17 years in good health. This chain joins TRBV4-1 and TRBJ2-5; D may be TRBD2 (5 bases). Sample: blood. The DNA for the CDR3 is TGCGCCAGCGGCCAAGATCGGTCCAGGACTTGGGTTAGGGAAGAGACCCAGTACTTC. Protein sequence: CASGQDRSRTWVREETQYF.